Ten or more counts support the clone carrying this TCR beta chain. The target antigen is unknown. Conversion of TCR transcripts into cDNA relied on 5'RACE template switching, which added a universal primer site and UMIs. Via MiXCR, TCRdb re-called the 5' RACE reads, giving one row per CDR3 protein. This sample has about 400,000 distinct CDR3 sequences, with about 6% found just once. Germline V lookup: CDR1 MNHEY, CDR2 SMNVEV (reference sequence). V dropped 5 bases and J dropped 6 bases, with 10 bases sitting between them. There are 13 residues in the CDR3. This sample was included in a study of T cells after yellow fever vaccination. Whole-study results and caveats: Clonotype sharing between CD4 and CD8 compartments was small. Post-booster repertoires contained most primary-vaccination clones again (about 95% CD4, over 70% CD8).

The V and J genes are TRBV27 and TRBJ2-2; no reliable D call. The input for sequencing was PBMCs, taken 5 days after the yellow fever booster vaccination. The origin of this receptor is a man aged 25-40 years who received the YFV17D yellow fever vaccine. The CDR3: CASSVRLAGELFF. The CDR3 coding sequence is TGTGCCAGCAGTGTGCGCCTGGCCGGGGAGCTGTTTTTT.